This TCR beta chain was identified in a study of early T cells in non-severe SARS-CoV-2 infection. Across the whole study: Unsorted whole blood bulk RNA was sequenced, with unpaired chains.

TCRdb re-called the 5' RACE reads with MiXCR, one entry per CDR3 protein. The data hold around 76,000 distinct CDR3 sequences, with about 15% observed a single time. This clonotype appeared a few times. This TCR derives from an adult who was a healthcare worker with PCR-confirmed SARS-CoV-2 infection or an uninfected control (not recorded which). The source material was whole blood, sampled at baseline.

In nucleotides, the CDR3 is TGCAGCGTCCTAGGGCGGGATAGGGAAACAGATACGCAGTATTTT. This codes for CSVLGRDRETDTQYF. This rearrangement joins TRBV29-1 to TRBJ2-3; TRBD2 might be the D (6 bases). V was clipped by 6 bases and J by 3 bases, with 19 bases between them. In germline, CDR1 is SQVTM, CDR2 ANQGSEA. This CDR3 is 15 amino acids long.